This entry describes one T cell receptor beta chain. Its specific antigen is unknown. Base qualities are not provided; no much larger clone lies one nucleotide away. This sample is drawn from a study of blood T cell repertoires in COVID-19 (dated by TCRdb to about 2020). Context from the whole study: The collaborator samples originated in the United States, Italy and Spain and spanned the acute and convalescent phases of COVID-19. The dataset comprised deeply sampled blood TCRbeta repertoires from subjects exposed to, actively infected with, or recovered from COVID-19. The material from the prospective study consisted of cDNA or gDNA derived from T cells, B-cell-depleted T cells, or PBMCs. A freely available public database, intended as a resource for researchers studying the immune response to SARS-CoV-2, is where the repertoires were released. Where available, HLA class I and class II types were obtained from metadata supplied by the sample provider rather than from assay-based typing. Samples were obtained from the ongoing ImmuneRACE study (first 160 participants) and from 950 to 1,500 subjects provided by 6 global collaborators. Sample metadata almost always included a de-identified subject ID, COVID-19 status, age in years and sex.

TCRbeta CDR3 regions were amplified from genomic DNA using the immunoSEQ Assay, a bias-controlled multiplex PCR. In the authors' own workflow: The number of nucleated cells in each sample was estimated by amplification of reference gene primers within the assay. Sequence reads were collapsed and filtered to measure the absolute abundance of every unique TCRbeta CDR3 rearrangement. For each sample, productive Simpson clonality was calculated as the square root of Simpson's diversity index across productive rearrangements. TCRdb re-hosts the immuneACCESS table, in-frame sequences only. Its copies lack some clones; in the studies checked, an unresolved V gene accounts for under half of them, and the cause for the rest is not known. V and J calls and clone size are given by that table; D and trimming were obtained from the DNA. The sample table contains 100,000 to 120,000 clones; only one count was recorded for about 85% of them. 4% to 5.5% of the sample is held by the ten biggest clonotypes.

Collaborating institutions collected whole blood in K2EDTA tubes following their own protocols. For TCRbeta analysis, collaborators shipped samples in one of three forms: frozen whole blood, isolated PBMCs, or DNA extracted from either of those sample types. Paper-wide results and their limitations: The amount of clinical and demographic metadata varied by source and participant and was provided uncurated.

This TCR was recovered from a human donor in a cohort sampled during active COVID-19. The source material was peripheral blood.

The CDR3 is CASSVRGGAYNSPLHF. The nucleotides read TGTGCCAGCAGCGTCCGAGGGGGGGCCTATAATTCACCCCTCCACTTT. The receptor chain draws on TRBV11-2 and TRBJ1-6; TRBD1 is a possible D gene, resting on 6 matching bases. The trim is 5 bases for V and 2 bases for J, with a gap of 13 bases between the germline ends. CDR1 and CDR2 are drawn from the germline V gene: SGHAT, FQNNGV. The cysteine opens and the phenylalanine closes a CDR3 of 16 amino acids. The sequence is cut down to CDR3 DNA, 48 bases in frame from base 1.